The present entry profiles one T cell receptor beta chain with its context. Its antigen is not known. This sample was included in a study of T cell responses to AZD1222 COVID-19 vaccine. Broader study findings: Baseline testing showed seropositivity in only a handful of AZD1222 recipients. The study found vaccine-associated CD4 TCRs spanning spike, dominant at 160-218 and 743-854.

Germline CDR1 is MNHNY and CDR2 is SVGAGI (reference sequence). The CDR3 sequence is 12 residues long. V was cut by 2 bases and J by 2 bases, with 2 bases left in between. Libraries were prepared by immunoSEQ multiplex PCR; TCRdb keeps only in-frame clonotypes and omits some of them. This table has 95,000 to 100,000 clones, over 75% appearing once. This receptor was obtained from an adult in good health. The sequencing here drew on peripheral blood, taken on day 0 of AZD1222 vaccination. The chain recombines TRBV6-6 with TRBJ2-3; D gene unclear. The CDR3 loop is CASSYLTDTQYF. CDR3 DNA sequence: TGTGCCAGCAGTTACCTCACAGATACGCAGTATTTT.